This T cell receptor (beta chain) was sequenced during a study of cytomegalovirus exposure and HLA in healthy donors. Findings of the study overall: One variant, a missense change in DCLRE1C, was linked in a later analysis to TCR beta V- and J-gene trimming.

The PCR was carried out with 60 Vbeta primers and 13 Jbeta primers. The protocol was immunoSEQ multiplex PCR, while the TCRdb copy is restricted to in-frame clones and leaves out a portion. Of roughly 150,000 clones in the sample, 75% are singletons; the top ten hold about 11%. Trimming stripped 5 bases from V and 0 bases from J, with 19 bases between. Germline V CDR1 and CDR2: KGHSH, LQKENI. The length of the CDR3 is 17 residues. Concerning this clone: The antigen remains undetermined.

The gene calls are TRBV18 and TRBJ1-1, with D perhaps matching TRBD1 (5 bases). The source of this sequence is a man aged 18 to 29 in good health and CMV-seropositive. Sequencing was performed on PBMCs. The CDR3 DNA is TGTGCCAGCTCATCGTCTACAATAGGGGCAATGAACACTGAAGCTTTCTTT. This codes for CASSSSTIGAMNTEAFF.